The clone carrying this T cell receptor beta chain was detected once. This CDR3 region has 14 residues. J gave up 8 bases and V 5 bases, and 6 bases lay outside the gene matches. From germline, CDR1 is LGHNA and CDR2 YSLEER. The data were obtained in a study of blood T cell repertoires in COVID-19. About the research overall: Samples came from the United States, Italy and Spain, spanning acute and convalescent COVID-19. Sources were T cells, B-cell-depleted T cells, or PBMCs; the material itself was cDNA or gDNA.

In the original analysis: Reference gene primer amplification in the assay estimated nucleated cell counts. The table came from immunoSEQ multiplex PCR; TCRdb's copy has only in-frame clones and leaves some out. V and J calls and clone size are given by that table; D and trimming were obtained from the DNA. Of just over 95,000 clones listed, roughly 82% were seen once; the top ten hold 18%. The sequenced sample consisted of peripheral blood. This clonotype originated in an elderly man with acute or convalescent COVID-19. The V gene is TRBV4-3, the J gene TRBJ2-1, with 10 bases lining up with TRBD2. CDR3 amino acids: CASSKGTSVYEQFF. The CDR3 DNA sequence: TGCGCCAGCAGCAAGGGGACTAGCGTTTATGAGCAGTTCTTC.